This T cell receptor (beta chain) appears in the sequencing data of a study of identical twins. As concerns this clonotype: Its specificity is unknown.

TCRdb used MiXCR to reprocess the 5' RACE reads, holding one entry per CDR3 protein. Of approximately 890,000 distinct CDR3 sequences listed, around an eighth were seen once; the top ten hold roughly 1.6%. General study points: The study based its conclusions on cross-sectional statistical analysis and did not follow the same donors. Among beta out-of-frame sequences, excess sharing between twins appeared weaker. Models predicted too little out-of-frame TCR alpha sharing in monozygotic twins.

These records were also assigned to another study, of yellow fever vaccine responses in identical twins.

This receptor was obtained from a woman younger than 35 in good health. Sequenced: PBMCs.

Here the CDR3 DNA reads TGTGCCAGTAGTTCAGGTCTCACTAGCAGCACAGATACGCAGTATTTT. This gives the protein CASSSGLTSSTDTQYF. J is TRBJ2-3 and V is TRBV19; tentative D call: TRBD2 (6 bases). The CDR3 is made up of 16 amino acids. V was pared by 5 bases and J by 0 bases, with 15 bases between. Per the germline V gene, CDR1 is LNHDA and CDR2 is SQIVND (reference sequence).